This T cell receptor beta chain derives from a study of metastatic and nonmetastatic thyroid tumors. Across the study: Repertoire comparisons spanned blood and tumor or nodule tissue from malignant and benign thyroid patients.

On this clone itself: At one end, the junction sequence differs from germline, possibly due to a read error.

Each patient came to thyroid surgery without any prior treatment (of any kind). Using MiXCR, TCRdb re-called clones from the PCR reads. Among more than 70,000 clones listed, 8.6% were seen once. The CDR3 totals 14 residues. Germline CDR1 is ENHRY and CDR2 is SYGVKD. This chain joins TRBV10-3 and TRBJ2-3; D is perhaps TRBD1 or TRBD2 (5 bases each). Sequencing used blood. The receptor's source is a female donor with papillary thyroid cancer or a benign thyroid nodule (not recorded which). Some clones in this sample may be carry-over from other donors' samples. The CDR3 sequence: CAVGGGSGTDTQYF. CDR3 DNA: TGTGCCGTAGGTGGGGGTTCAGGCACGGATACGCAGTATTTT.